Listed here are 32 T cell receptor beta chains from one sample, sequenced in a study of blood T cell repertoires in COVID-19. Clones were read by immunoSEQ multiplex PCR, and TCRdb kept only the in-frame ones, dropping some. The sample lists around 73,000 clones, about four fifths occurring once. Sequenced material: peripheral blood. The receptors shown here come from a human donor in a cohort sampled during active COVID-19.

The rearrangement uses TRBV7-3 and TRBJ2-6; tentative D call: TRBD2 (5 bases). Germline V CDR1 and CDR2: SGHTA, FQGTGA. The CDR3 contains 17 residues. V was clipped by 2 bases and J by 0 bases, with 11 bases between them. CDR3 bases: TGTGCCAGCAGCTTACTCCGGCGGGCCTCTGGGGCCAACGTCCTGACTTTC. This translates into CASSLLRRASGANVLTF.

The chain employs TRBV2 and TRBJ1-1; tentatively, D is TRBD1 (6 bases). The CDR3 extends over 14 amino acids. Deletions cut 7 bases from V and 8 bases from J, with 20 bases between. The germline V gene has CDR1 SNHLY and CDR2 FYNNEI. DNA for the CDR3: TGTGCCAGCAAAGGCAGGGGTTCCTCACCCGAAGCTTTCTTT. Encoded protein: CASKGRGSSPEAFF.

The rearrangement joins TRBV6-5 to TRBJ2-7, with 10 bases matching TRBD1. The germline gives CDR1 MNHEY, CDR2 SVGAGI. The CDR3 extends over 14 amino acids. J was trimmed by 7 bases and V by 6 bases; bases with no gene match: 9. Written as DNA, the CDR3 is TGTGCCAGCAGGGCCGGGACAGGGGTAGGGGAGCAGTACTTC. Protein sequence: CASRAGTGVGEQYF.

V and J are TRBV7-2 and TRBJ2-5, with 9 bases fitting TRBD1. The CDR3 spans 16 residues. V lost 4 bases, J lost 1 base, and 7 bases stayed unmatched. Germline V gene lookup returns CDR1 SGHTA and CDR2 FQGNSA. CDR3 nucleotide sequence: TGTGCCAGCAGCTCTCCCCGGACAGGGGCCCAAGAGACCCAGTACTTC. Translating it yields CASSSPRTGAQETQYF.

CDR3 loop: CASSEPSGGQETQYF. In nucleotides, the CDR3 is TGCGCCAGCAGTGAACCTAGCGGGGGACAAGAGACCCAGTACTTC. The chain links TRBV10-2 to TRBJ2-5; 10 positions match TRBD2. J was trimmed by 2 bases and V by 3 bases; bases with no gene match: 3. The CDR3 consists of 15 residues. Germline V CDR1 and CDR2: WSHSY, SAAADI.

Here the CDR3 DNA reads TGTGCCAGCAGACCCCTTAGCGGTGCCTCCTACGAGCAGTACTTC. Translated: CASRPLSGASYEQYF. The genes are TRBV6-5 and TRBJ2-7; possibly TRBD2 for D (6 bases). The V and J ends lost 6 bases and 0 bases respectively, with 15 bases between them. The CDR3 length is 15 residues. Germline V CDR1 and CDR2: MNHEY, SVGAGI.

This chain joins TRBV20-1 and TRBJ2-1, with 8 bases that match TRBD1. J gave up 5 bases and V 6 bases, and 0 bases lay outside the gene matches. The CDR3 loop spans 11 amino acids. CDR1 DFQATT and CDR2 SNEGSKA come from the germline V gene (reference sequence). CDR3 DNA sequence: TGCAGTGCGGACAGGGACAATGAGCAGTTCTTC. Translation gives CSADRDNEQFF.

CDR3 protein: CASSFGLAYEQYF. The CDR3 DNA sequence: TGTGCCAGCAGTTTCGGACTAGCCTACGAGCAGTACTTC. This chain connects TRBV27 to TRBJ2-7; 7 nucleotides match TRBD2. CDR1 MNHEY and CDR2 SMNVEV come from the germline V gene (reference sequence). Trimming cost V 3 bases and J 2 bases; bases outside gene matches: 1. The CDR3 consists of 13 residues.

CDR3 nucleotide sequence: TGTGCCAGCAGCTTCGCGGGGGGGGCCGGGGAGCTGTTTTTT. Amino acid sequence: CASSFAGGAGELFF. The chain has TRBV7-2 and TRBJ2-2, with 9 bases lining up with TRBD2. The J segment lost 6 bases and the V segment lost 3 bases, leaving 2 bases of the junction unmatched. The CDR3 length is 14 residues. Germline CDR1 SGHTA, CDR2 FQGNSA.

J is TRBJ2-1 and V is TRBV19, with TRBD2 matching over 11 bases. The CDR3 length is 19 residues. J gave up 4 bases and V 5 bases, and 16 bases lay outside the gene matches. CDR1 and CDR2 from the germline V gene are LNHDA and SQIVND (reference sequence). The CDR3 bases are TGTGCCAGTAGTGGAAGACTAGCGGGGCCTTTCACCGCATACAATGAGCAGTTCTTC. It yields the protein CASSGRLAGPFTAYNEQFF. The variable domain in full, completed from reference TRBV19 and TRBJ2-1, reads DGGITQSPKYLFRKEGQNVTLSCEQNLNHDAMYWYRQDPGQGLRLIYYSQIVNDFQKGDIAEGYSVSREKKESFPLTVTSAQKNPTAFYLCASSGRLAGPFTAYNEQFFGPGTRLTVL.

This chain links TRBV5-1 with TRBJ1-2; the D gene is possibly TRBD1 (6 bases). The CDR3 is 16 residues long. V was shortened by 4 bases and J by 3 bases, with 19 bases between the two germline ends. Per germline, CDR1 SGHRS and CDR2 YFSETQ. CDR3 region: CASSLNTGPVYYGYTF. The CDR3 DNA reads as TGCGCCAGCAGCCTCAACACAGGGCCGGTTTACTATGGCTACACCTTC.

This sequence joins TRBV5-6 and TRBJ1-6, with 9 nucleotides matching TRBD1. The germline V gene has CDR1 SGHDT and CDR2 YYEEEE. The CDR3 spans 15 residues. V trimming: 4 bases; J trimming: 7 bases; junction bases outside the gene matches: 6. CDR3 sequence (DNA): TGTGCCAGCAGCCTAGGACAGGGGCGGAATTCACCCCTCCACTTT. This encodes CASSLGQGRNSPLHF.

The chain recombines TRBV12-5 with TRBJ2-1; 15 bases fit TRBD2. This CDR3 comprises 17 residues. Germline loops: CDR1 LGHNT, CDR2 FRNRAP. Germline trimming cut 6 bases from V and 7 bases from J; bases unmatched to any gene: 10. CDR3 sequence reads: CASGHGYGLAGGNEQFF. For the CDR3, the DNA is TGTGCTAGTGGCCACGGATATGGACTAGCGGGGGGGAATGAGCAGTTCTTC.

This rearrangement joins TRBV5-1 to TRBJ2-1, with D hard to call. V lost 0 bases and J 7 bases, leaving 8 bases between the germline ends. Germline assignment: CDR1 SGHRS and CDR2 YFSETQ. The CDR3 totals 13 residues. The CDR3 reads CASSLAVGNEQFF. CDR3 DNA: TGCGCCAGCAGCTTGGCCGTCGGTAATGAGCAGTTCTTC.

The chain couples TRBV29-1 to TRBJ2-5; D unresolved. The CDR3 totals 12 residues. Germline V gene sequence: CDR1 SQVTM, CDR2 ANQGSEA. V lost 4 bases and J lost 3, with 9 bases in between. CDR3 in amino acids: CSVVPNKETQYF. The CDR3 nucleotides are TGCAGCGTTGTGCCGAACAAAGAGACCCAGTACTTC.

This sequence joins TRBV5-1 and TRBJ2-2; D may be TRBD1 (5 bases). The germline V and J ends were trimmed by 0 bases and 3 bases, with 9 bases remaining between them. The CDR3 runs to 15 residues. CDR1 and CDR2 (germline): SGHRS, YFSETQ. The CDR3 reads CASSLASGHTGELFF. The DNA for the CDR3 is TGCGCCAGCAGCTTGGCTTCAGGGCACACCGGGGAGCTGTTTTTT.

This clone has a handful of counts. The V gene is TRBV5-6, the J gene TRBJ2-7; TRBD2 might be the D (5 bases). Germline V gene data show CDR1 as SGHDT and CDR2 as YYEEEE. V gave up 0 bases and J gave up 3 bases, with 16 bases separating them. The CDR3 totals 16 residues. DNA of the CDR3: TGTGCCAGCAGCTTGGTGGGAGCTTCGATAGGCTACGAGCAGTACTTC. It encodes CASSLVGASIGYEQYF.

J is TRBJ2-2 and V is TRBV9; TRBD2 matches at 12 bases. With 6 bases clipped from V and 0 bases from J, the junction kept 6 bases outside the gene matches. The germline V gene has CDR1 SGDLS and CDR2 YYNGEE. This CDR3 comprises 17 residues. CDR3 residues: CASIGLAGTPNTGELFF. The CDR3 DNA reads as TGTGCCAGCATCGGACTAGCGGGGACCCCGAACACCGGGGAGCTGTTTTTT.

This chain connects TRBV6-2 or TRBV6-3 to TRBJ1-4; D is ambiguous. CDR3 length: 12 residues. CDR1 and CDR2 (germline): MNHEY, SVGEGT. V lost 6 bases, J lost 5 bases, and 7 bases lay in between. The CDR3 sequence is CASSTINEKLFF. The CDR3, as DNA: TGTGCCAGCAGCACTATCAATGAAAAACTGTTTTTT.

The V call is TRBV11-1, the J call TRBJ2-3; 10 bases align to TRBD2. V was clipped by 1 base and J by 6 bases; unmatched bases: 4. The CDR3 spans 15 residues. The germline gives CDR1 SGHAT, CDR2 FQDESV (reference sequence). The CDR3 loop is CASSLVLAGTDTQYF. For the CDR3, the DNA is TGTGCCAGCAGCTTAGTACTAGCGGGGACCGATACGCAGTATTTT.

In this sample, this clone turned up once. The rearrangement joins TRBV6-5 to TRBJ1-1; TRBD1 matches 7 bases. J gave up 4 bases and V 10 bases, and 12 bases lay outside the gene matches. This CDR3 is built from 14 residues. Per the germline V gene, CDR1 is MNHEY and CDR2 is SVGAGI. CDR3 DNA: TGTGCCACATGCTATACAGGGGTCGGCACTGAAGCTTTCTTT. This gives the protein CATCYTGVGTEAFF.

This chain joins TRBV10-3 and TRBJ1-1, with 8 positions matching TRBD1. CDR3 length: 14 amino acids. V trimming: 5 bases; J trimming: 5 bases; junction bases outside the gene matches: 7. From germline, CDR1 is ENHRY and CDR2 SYGVKD. CDR3 bases: TGTGCCATCAGTTTCGGACAGGGAGGTACTGAAGCTTTCTTT. This encodes CAISFGQGGTEAFF.

The CDR3 here is CASSLAGGGGETQYF. Here the CDR3 DNA reads TGTGCCAGCAGCTTAGCGGGGGGAGGTGGAGAGACCCAGTACTTC. The chain links TRBV5-5 to TRBJ2-5; 9 nucleotides agree with TRBD2. Trimming cost V 2 bases and J 4 bases; bases outside gene matches: 6. Germline V gene sequence: CDR1 SGHKS, CDR2 YYEKEE (reference sequence). The CDR3 has 15 residues.

The chain recombines TRBV6-5 with TRBJ1-5; D gene ambiguous. There are 13 residues in the CDR3. Germline lookup yields CDR1 MNHEY and CDR2 SVGAGI. Trimming removed 8 bases from V and 3 bases from J, with 11 bases in between. In nucleotides, the CDR3 is TGTGCCAGCTTCGCGGGATTCAATCAGCCCCAGCATTTT. It codes for CASFAGFNQPQHF.

In its sample, this clone was seen a few times. The chain combines TRBV6-1 with TRBJ1-1; D gene unclear. Between the trimmed V and J ends, which lost 2 bases and 0 bases, there was a span of 4 bases. Germline-derived CDR1 and CDR2 are MNHNS and SASEGT. The CDR3 totals 13 residues. CDR3: CASSESLNTEAFF. The DNA for the CDR3 is TGTGCCAGCAGTGAAAGCCTGAACACTGAAGCTTTCTTT.

The genes are TRBV6-2 or TRBV6-3 and TRBJ2-7; D may be TRBD1 (6 bases). Germline lookup yields CDR1 MNHEY and CDR2 SVGEGT. The CDR3 is made up of 15 amino acids. V lost 2 bases, J lost 2 bases, and 13 bases lay in between. The chain's CDR3 is CASSYLFRGTYEQYF. DNA of the CDR3: TGTGCCAGCAGTTACCTGTTCAGGGGTACCTACGAGCAGTACTTC.

This clone was observed a handful of times. The V gene is TRBV27, the J gene TRBJ2-2; 8 bases are shared with TRBD1. Germline V gives CDR1 MNHEY, CDR2 SMNVEV (reference sequence). This CDR3 spans 15 amino acids. The ends lost 5 bases at V and 6 bases at J; junction bases unmatched: 8. The CDR3: CASSQTGEYPGELFF. For the CDR3, the DNA is TGTGCCAGCAGTCAGACAGGGGAGTACCCCGGGGAGCTGTTTTTT.

This clone was seen more than once but under ten times. The chain recombines TRBV11-3 with TRBJ1-1, with D possibly being TRBD1 (5 bases). Germline V gene sequence: CDR1 SGHNT, CDR2 YENEEA. The CDR3 consists of 12 residues. Trimming removed 3 bases at V and 6 bases at J, with 8 bases between. The CDR3 protein is CASSFWGAEAFF. The DNA for the CDR3 is TGTGCCAGCAGCTTTTGGGGCGCTGAAGCTTTCTTT.

The CDR3 bases are TGTGCCAGCAGCTTCCGGGACAGGGAAACTGGCTACACCTTC. It codes for CASSFRDRETGYTF. The chain has TRBV7-8 and TRBJ1-2; 9 bases match TRBD1. J gave up 7 bases and V 3 bases, and 6 bases lay outside the gene matches. The germline V gene has CDR1 SGHVS and CDR2 FQNEAQ. This CDR3 is built from 14 residues.

The V gene is TRBV5-1, the J gene TRBJ2-7, with 7 positions matching TRBD1. V dropped 4 bases and J dropped 5; count of bases not matched to a gene: 6. The germline V gene encodes CDR1 SGHRS and CDR2 YFSETQ. The CDR3 loop spans 13 amino acids. The CDR3: CASSQGVVDEQYF. The CDR3 DNA reads TGCGCCAGCAGCCAGGGGGTAGTCGACGAGCAGTACTTC.

This chain joins TRBV11-2 and TRBJ2-7; weak D call: TRBD1 (5 bases). V was shortened by 5 bases and J by 4 bases, with 12 bases between the two germline ends. The V gene's germline CDR1 is SGHAT and CDR2 FQNNGV. This CDR3 is 13 amino acids long. The CDR3 region is CASSGAVGYEQYF. The CDR3 bases are TGTGCCAGCAGCGGGGCCGTGGGATACGAGCAGTACTTC. Using reference TRBV11-2 and TRBJ2-7 for the parts outside the CDR3, the full variable domain is EAGVAQSPRYKIIEKRQSVAFWCNPISGHATLYWYQQILGQGPKLLIQFQNNGVVDDSQLPKDRFSAERLKGVDSTLKIQPAKLEDSAVYLCASSGAVGYEQYFGPGTRLTVT.

The rearrangement joins TRBV5-1 to TRBJ2-7; 8 nucleotides match TRBD1. Germline V CDR1 and CDR2: SGHRS, YFSETQ. The CDR3 has 14 amino acids. The trim removed 2 bases at V and 3 bases at J, leaving 4 bases unmatched. The CDR3 spells CASSLQGGDYEQYF. CDR3 bases: TGCGCCAGCAGCTTACAGGGGGGAGACTACGAGCAGTACTTC. Full variable domain (missing parts from reference TRBV5-1 and TRBJ2-7): KAGVTQTPRYLIKTRGQQVTLSCSPISGHRSVSWYQQTPGQGLQFLFEYFSETQRNKGNFPGRFSGRQFSNSRSEMNVSTLELGDSALYLCASSLQGGDYEQYFGPGTRLTVT.